This T cell receptor beta chain was retrieved from a study of blood T cell repertoires in COVID-19. In the study overall: COVID-19 samples collected from the United States, Italy and Spain covered acute and convalescent phases. In each case, the material was cDNA or gDNA derived from T cells, B-cell-depleted T cells, or PBMCs.

The CDR3 extends over 13 amino acids. The V and J ends lost 5 bases and 5 bases respectively, with 13 bases between them. CDR1 is SGHTA, CDR2 FQGNSA, per germline. Methods used by the authors: Cell counts per sample came from amplifying reference gene primers. Data came from immunoSEQ multiplex PCR; TCRdb stores just in-frame clones and leaves some out. That table gives V, J and clone size, and the DNA gave D and trimming. Of more than 100,000 clones in the sample, about 89% were seen once. This receptor was obtained from a man aged 45 to 65 with active or convalescent COVID-19. The chain combines TRBV7-2 with TRBJ2-7, with D possibly TRBD1 on 5 matching bases. Sequencing input: peripheral blood. CDR3 in amino acids: CASSRSWGDEQYF. Written as DNA, the CDR3 is TGTGCCAGCAGCCGGAGTTGGGGCGACGAGCAGTACTTC.